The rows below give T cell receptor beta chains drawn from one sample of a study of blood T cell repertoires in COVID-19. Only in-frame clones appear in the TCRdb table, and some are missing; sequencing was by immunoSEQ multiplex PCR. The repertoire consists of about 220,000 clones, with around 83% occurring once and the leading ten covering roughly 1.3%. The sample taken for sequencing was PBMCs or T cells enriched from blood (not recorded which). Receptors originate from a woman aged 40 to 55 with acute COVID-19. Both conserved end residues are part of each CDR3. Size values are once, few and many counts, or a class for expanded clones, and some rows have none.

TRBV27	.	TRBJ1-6	CASSFRRNSPLHF
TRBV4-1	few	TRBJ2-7	CASSQDWAGGYEQYF
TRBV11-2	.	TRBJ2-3	CASSGLGGVGDTQYF
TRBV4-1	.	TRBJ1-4	CASSQDLSQGPKGLNLFF
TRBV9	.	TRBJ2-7	CASSVGGLAAYEQYF
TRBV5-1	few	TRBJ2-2	CASTLGLAGWAGELFF
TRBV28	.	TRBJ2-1	CASSSSGSSTSYNEQFF
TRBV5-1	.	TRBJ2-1	CASSSGRQGADEQFF
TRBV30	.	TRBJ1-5	CAYKGQFNQPQHF
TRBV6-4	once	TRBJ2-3	CASGQGVTDTQYF
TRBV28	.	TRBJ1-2	CASSPGTGHGYTF
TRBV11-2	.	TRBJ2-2	CASSLGRLAGPASTGELFF
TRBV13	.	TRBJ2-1	CASSGDRGTYNEQFF
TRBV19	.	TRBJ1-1	CASSIQGGALRAEAFF
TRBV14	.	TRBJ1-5	CASSQDFRPGTGDKPQHF
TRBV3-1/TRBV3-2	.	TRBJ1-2	CASSQGSPYGYTF
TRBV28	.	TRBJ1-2	CASSFSVNYGYTF
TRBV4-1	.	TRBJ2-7	CASSHSGTSGTASAYEQYF
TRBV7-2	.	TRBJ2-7	CASSLPPGRYEQYF
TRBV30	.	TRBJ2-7	CAWSSWRGTYEQYF
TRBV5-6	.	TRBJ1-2	CARIQGRGYTF
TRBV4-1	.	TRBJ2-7	CASSITGTGDEQYF
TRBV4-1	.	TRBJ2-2	CASSQTGTRLPNTGELFF
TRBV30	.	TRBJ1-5	CAWSRGDHQPQHF
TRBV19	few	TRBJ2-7	CASSSRQGRLYEQYF
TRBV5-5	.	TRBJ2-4	CASSFNRENIQYF
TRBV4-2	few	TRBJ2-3	CASSLGLAERADTQYF
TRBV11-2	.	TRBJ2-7	CASSLDPGTSDYEQYF
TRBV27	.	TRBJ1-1	CASSLSGRVAEAFF
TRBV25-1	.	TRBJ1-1	CASSEYQEGTEAFF
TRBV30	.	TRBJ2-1	CAWSMGLTLGEQFF
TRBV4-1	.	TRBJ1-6	CASSPGGPLHF
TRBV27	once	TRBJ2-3	CASSLSENHYTQYF
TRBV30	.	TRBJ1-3	CAWSRRGGGGNTIYF
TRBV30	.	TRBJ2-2	CAQRTGINTGELFF
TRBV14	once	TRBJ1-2	CASGGDYGYTF
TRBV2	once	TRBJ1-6	CASSQGQGSSPLHF